The 5 T cell receptor beta chains below come from one sample, sequenced in a study of TIL therapy for anti-PD-1-resistant metastatic lung cancer. Regarding time point: pre-treatment sample, taken before nivolumab and TIL therapy. Pleural nodules or supraclavicular lymph nodes made up most of the excised metastases sampled. Sequencing used immunoSEQ v3. Repertoires were generated with immunoSEQ multiplex PCR, while TCRdb's copy carries only in-frame clones and drops some. Of about 50,000 clones listed, just over 70% are singletons. The sample consisted of tumor tissue, taken at baseline. These receptors all stem from a person aged 25 to 80 with non-small cell lung cancer.

CDR3 loop: CASVGFSEKLFF. Written as DNA, the CDR3 is TGTGCCAGCGTCGGGTTTTCTGAAAAACTGTTTTTT. The rearrangement joins TRBV7-9 to TRBJ1-4; D is unclear. The V end was cut by 8 bases, the J end by 7 bases, with 11 bases between. CDR1 is SEHNR and CDR2 is FQNEAQ in the germline V gene (reference sequence). This CDR3 contains 12 residues.

This clone occurred once. The rearrangement uses TRBV28 and TRBJ2-3; maybe TRBD1 (5 bases). Germline V gene data show CDR1 as MDHEN and CDR2 as SYDVKM. V lost 6 bases and J lost 6, with 16 bases in between. CDR3 length: 14 amino acids. CDR3 DNA: TGTGCCAGCAGAGGGGTAGGTGGTACGGATACGCAGTATTTT. Translating it yields CASRGVGGTDTQYF. The variable domain in full, with the rest retrieved from reference TRBV28 and TRBJ2-3, is DVKVTQSSRYLVKRTGEKVFLECVQDMDHENMFWYRQDPGLGLRLIYFSYDVKMKEKGDIPEGYSVSREKKERFSLILESASTNQTSMYLCASRGVGGTDTQYFGPGTRLTVL.

The V call is TRBV28, the J call TRBJ1-2; TRBD1 matches at 10 bases. The CDR3 is 14 amino acids. With V trimmed by 5 bases and J by 3 bases, 3 bases remained unmatched. Germline CDR1 is MDHEN and CDR2 is SYDVKM. CDR3 coding DNA: TGTGCCAGCAGTCAGGACAGGGGGGACTATGGCTACACCTTC. Its protein is CASSQDRGDYGYTF.

This clone has a handful of counts. This rearrangement joins TRBV27 to TRBJ1-6; 7 nucleotides agree with TRBD1. With 5 bases clipped from V and 4 bases from J, the junction kept 8 bases outside the gene matches. This CDR3 is 16 amino acids long. The germline V gene has CDR1 MNHEY and CDR2 SMNVEV (reference sequence). For the CDR3, the DNA is TGTGCCAGCAGTCCTCACCGGGACAGTTATAATTCACCCCTCCACTTT. Translating gives CASSPHRDSYNSPLHF.

V and J are TRBV28 and TRBJ2-6; D unresolved. V was cut by 3 bases and J by 7 bases, with 7 bases left in between. Germline loops: CDR1 MDHEN, CDR2 SYDVKM. The CDR3 runs to 13 residues. This CDR3 is CASSLGLANVLTF. The CDR3 coding sequence is TGTGCCAGCAGTTTGGGCTTAGCCAACGTCCTGACTTTC.